The entry below gives a single T cell receptor (beta chain) sequence along with its context. Its specificity is unknown. This sample is drawn from a study of cytotoxic CD8 clonotypes in ibrutinib-treated CLL. Study as a whole: Researchers reported 11 relapsed/refractory and some 14 treatment-naive patients, 17 to 18 of them IGHV unmutated.

Only in-frame clones appear in the TCRdb table, and some are missing; sequencing was by immunoSEQ multiplex PCR. The sample has tens of thousands of clones, over 65% seen once. The V gene's germline CDR1 is LNHNV and CDR2 YYDKDF (reference sequence). V was shortened by 0 bases and J by 8 bases, with 14 bases between the two germline ends. The CDR3 is 15 amino acids. Study-level results: Clonality correlated strongly with circulating CD8+ T cells and exceeded age-matched healthy donors at baseline.

This chain connects TRBV15 to TRBJ2-1; possibly TRBD2 for D (6 bases). Material: PBMCs, obtained after 24 months of ibrutinib treatment. The TCR comes from a human donor with chronic lymphocytic leukemia. The CDR3 is CATSRDRAGRDEQFF. The CDR3 nucleotides are TGTGCCACCAGCAGAGATCGGGCGGGGCGCGATGAGCAGTTCTTC.